Shown below are 32 T cell receptor beta chains from a single sample sequenced in a study of blood T cell repertoires in COVID-19. Measured with immunoSEQ multiplex PCR; TCRdb has only the in-frame clones, and not every one. The sample yields about 250,000 clones, about 79% seen once. Input material: peripheral blood. These receptors were collected from a man older than 75 with acute or convalescent COVID-19.

This clone was seen a single time. V gene TRBV18 combines with J gene TRBJ2-5, with 11 bases matching TRBD1. Germline V gene sequence: CDR1 KGHSH, CDR2 LQKENI. The CDR3 is 14 residues long. V lost 3 bases to trimming and J lost 4 bases; unmatched junction nucleotides: 1. The CDR3 DNA reads TGTGCCAGCTCACCCGGGACAGGGGGAGAGACCCAGTACTTC. Residues: CASSPGTGGETQYF.

CDR3 nucleotide sequence: TGTGCCAGTAGTATCTACGGACAGGGGGCGAACATTCAGTACTTC. It specifies CASSIYGQGANIQYF. V gene TRBV19 combines with J gene TRBJ2-4; 11 bases map to TRBD1. CDR3 length: 15 amino acids. V lost 3 bases, J lost 7 bases, and 5 bases stayed unmatched. Per the germline V gene, CDR1 is LNHDA and CDR2 is SQIVND (reference sequence). Full variable domain (outside the CDR3, taken from reference TRBV19 and TRBJ2-4): DGGITQSPKYLFRKEGQNVTLSCEQNLNHDAMYWYRQDPGQGLRLIYYSQIVNDFQKGDIAEGYSVSREKKESFPLTVTSAQKNPTAFYLCASSIYGQGANIQYFGAGTRLSVL.

This clone was picked up a small number of times. The chain carries TRBV6-5 and TRBJ2-7, with TRBD2 identical over 7 bases. CDR1 MNHEY and CDR2 SVGAGI come from the germline V gene. V dropped 2 bases and J dropped 4; count of bases not matched to a gene: 11. This CDR3 is built from 16 residues. The DNA of the CDR3 is TGTGCCAGCAGTTACCTTCAGAGCGGGAACGCGTACGAGCAGTACTTC. Its protein product is CASSYLQSGNAYEQYF.

This chain connects TRBV3-1 (or the pseudogene TRBV3-2) to TRBJ2-5; TRBD1 aligns across 8 bases. V gave up 7 bases and J gave up 4 bases; unmatched junction bases: 8. Germline loops: CDR1 LGHDT, CDR2 YNNKEL (reference sequence). The CDR3 loop spans 14 amino acids. The CDR3 sequence: CASTSTGAGETQYF. CDR3 bases: TGTGCCAGCACCTCGACAGGGGCGGGAGAGACCCAGTACTTC.

This clone was seen only a few times. The genes are TRBV30 and TRBJ1-5, with 7 bases identical to TRBD1. The CDR3 runs to 17 residues. Trimming removed 4 bases from V and 0 bases from J; junction bases left unmatched: 12. Germline V gene data show CDR1 as GTSNPN and CDR2 as SVGIG (reference sequence). CDR3 residues: CAWTSLGGRYSNQPQHF. In DNA, the CDR3 is TGTGCCTGGACCTCATTAGGGGGCCGATATAGCAATCAGCCCCAGCATTTT. Full variable domain (remainder filled in from reference TRBV30 and TRBJ1-5): SQTIHQWPATLVQPVGSPLSLECTVEGTSNPNLYWYRQAAGRGLQLLFYSVGIGQISSEVPQNLSASRPQDRQFILSSKKLLLSDSGFYLCAWTSLGGRYSNQPQHFGDGTRLSIL.

J is TRBJ2-4 and V is TRBV7-3, with a tentative D call TRBD1 (5 bases). This CDR3 has 14 residues. CDR1 SGHTA and CDR2 FQGTGA come from the germline V gene. Trimming took off 5 bases at V and 0 bases at J, with 8 bases between the two ends. CDR3 in DNA: TGTGCCAGCAGCCCGACAGTAGCCAAAAACATTCAGTACTTC. Translating it yields CASSPTVAKNIQYF.

The V call is TRBV10-3, the J call TRBJ1-1, with 7 bases aligning to TRBD1. Germline CDR1 ENHRY, CDR2 SYGVKD. The ends lost 8 bases at V and 3 bases at J; junction bases unmatched: 9. The CDR3 spans 14 residues. The chain's CDR3 is CAIRETGRDTEAFF. Written as DNA, the CDR3 is TGTGCCATCCGAGAGACAGGGCGGGACACTGAAGCTTTCTTT.

The sample holds a few counts of this clone. The V call is TRBV6-5, the J call TRBJ1-5; D call uncertain. CDR3 length: 13 residues. CDR1 and CDR2 (germline): MNHEY, SVGAGI. V lost 2 bases and J lost 5, with 7 bases in between. CDR3 residues: CASSYDTDQPQHF. CDR3 DNA: TGTGCCAGCAGTTACGACACCGATCAGCCCCAGCATTTT.

The V and J genes are TRBV28 and TRBJ1-5, with 7 bases aligning to TRBD1. With V trimmed by 4 bases and J by 3 bases, 9 bases remained unmatched. The CDR3 is 16 residues long. Germline CDR1 reads MDHEN; CDR2 reads SYDVKM. The CDR3 loop reads CASSSTGPGFNQPQHF. CDR3 sequence (DNA): TGTGCCAGCAGTTCGACAGGGCCAGGGTTCAATCAGCCCCAGCATTTT.

The chain couples TRBV19 to TRBJ1-6; 7 nucleotides match TRBD1. Germline V gene lookup returns CDR1 LNHDA and CDR2 SQIVND (reference sequence). Germline trimming cut 5 bases from V and 3 bases from J; bases unmatched to any gene: 4. The CDR3 totals 15 residues. For the CDR3, the DNA is TGTGCCAGTAGTTCCCGGGACAGCTATAATTCACCCCTCCACTTT. Translating gives CASSSRDSYNSPLHF.

The genes are TRBV27 and TRBJ1-6; TRBD1 agrees at 12 bases. After removal of 3 bases from V and 0 bases from J, the junction contained 12 bases not matched to a gene. The CDR3 runs to 21 residues. Per the germline V gene, CDR1 is MNHEY and CDR2 is SMNVEV (reference sequence). CDR3 loop: CASSFKRGTGGIISYNSPLHF. The CDR3 nucleotides are TGTGCCAGCAGTTTTAAACGAGGGACAGGGGGCATTATCTCCTATAATTCACCCCTCCACTTT.

This chain connects TRBV6-6 to TRBJ1-1; 7 bases are shared with TRBD1. V lost 4 bases, J lost 1 base, and 9 bases stayed unmatched. The CDR3 is 16 residues long. CDR1 is MNHNY and CDR2 is SVGAGI in the germline V gene (reference sequence). The DNA for the CDR3 is TGTGCCAGCAGTTCGGACAGGAGAGCAAGGAACACTGAAGCTTTCTTT. It translates to CASSSDRRARNTEAFF.

This clone turned up a few times. The chain couples TRBV27 to TRBJ2-3; tentative D call: TRBD1 (5 bases). The germline gives CDR1 MNHEY, CDR2 SMNVEV (reference sequence). The germline V and J ends were trimmed by 4 bases and 3 bases, with 17 bases remaining between them. The CDR3 loop spans 16 amino acids. The CDR3 DNA reads as TGTGCCAGCAGTTCTCAAAGGGGCCACCGGACAGATACGCAGTATTTT. Its protein is CASSSQRGHRTDTQYF.

The V and J genes are TRBV24-1 and TRBJ2-7, with a tentative D call TRBD1 (7 bases). The CDR3 covers 13 residues. V was shortened by 2 bases and J by 7 bases, with 11 bases between the two germline ends. CDR1 and CDR2 from the germline V gene are KGHDR and SFDVKD. The CDR3 DNA reads as TGTGCCACCAGTGATTGGGACAGCGGGGAGCAGTACTTC. It is translated as CATSDWDSGEQYF.

Only a few counts were recorded for this clone. The chain couples TRBV7-9 to TRBJ2-3; 10 positions match TRBD2. V lost 6 bases and J lost 2; bases outside the gene matches: 8. The CDR3 has 16 amino acids. CDR1 is SEHNR and CDR2 is FQNEAQ in the germline V gene (reference sequence). As DNA, the CDR3 is TGTGCCAGCAGTTCCGGCCTAGCGGGAGTCACAGATACGCAGTATTTT. Its translation is CASSSGLAGVTDTQYF.

V gene TRBV19 combines with J gene TRBJ1-5; TRBD1 agrees at 9 bases. The V gene's germline CDR1 is LNHDA and CDR2 SQIVND (reference sequence). The CDR3 contains 17 residues. V gave up 3 bases and J gave up 0 bases; unmatched junction bases: 6. CDR3 amino acids: CASSMGDRGVSNQPQHF. CDR3 DNA sequence: TGTGCCAGTAGTATGGGCGACAGGGGGGTTAGCAATCAGCCCCAGCATTTT. The full variable domain, in which reference TRBV19 and TRBJ1-5 provide the parts outside the CDR3, is DGGITQSPKYLFRKEGQNVTLSCEQNLNHDAMYWYRQDPGQGLRLIYYSQIVNDFQKGDIAEGYSVSREKKESFPLTVTSAQKNPTAFYLCASSMGDRGVSNQPQHFGDGTRLSIL.

This clone was observed at least ten times. This chain links TRBV19 with TRBJ1-2; 8 positions match TRBD1. J lost 6 bases, V lost 4 bases, and 10 bases had no gene match. CDR1 is LNHDA, CDR2 SQIVND, per germline (reference sequence). The CDR3 length is 15 residues. This chain's CDR3 is CASSKDRDTVNGYTF. The CDR3, as DNA: TGTGCCAGTAGTAAGGACAGGGACACAGTTAATGGCTACACCTTC.

The chain is built from TRBV3-1 (or the pseudogene TRBV3-2) and TRBJ1-5, with 8 bases that match TRBD1. V lost 10 bases, J lost 7 bases, and 12 bases stayed unmatched. Looked up from germline, CDR1 is LGHDT and CDR2 is YNNKEL (reference sequence). The CDR3 runs to 14 residues. This CDR3 reads CATSGTGDGQPQHF. CDR3 in DNA: TGTGCCACTTCCGGGACAGGAGATGGCCAGCCCCAGCATTTT.

The V and J genes are TRBV29-1 and TRBJ1-1, with 7 bases matching TRBD1. V lost 4 bases to trimming and J lost 2 bases; unmatched junction nucleotides: 7. The CDR3 sequence is 14 residues long. Germline lookup yields CDR1 SQVTM and CDR2 ANQGSEA. The CDR3 DNA sequence: TGCAGCGTTGGGACAGGTTTTCCTAACACTGAAGCTTTCTTT. This translates into CSVGTGFPNTEAFF.

This chain links TRBV2 with TRBJ2-1; weak D call: TRBD2 (6 bases). V dropped 3 bases and J dropped 7 bases, with 13 bases sitting between them. CDR1 SNHLY and CDR2 FYNNEI come from the germline V gene. The CDR3 extends over 14 amino acids. CDR3 amino acids: CASSDSGVGNEQFF. CDR3 sequence (DNA): TGTGCCAGCAGTGACTCGGGAGTTGGAAATGAGCAGTTCTTC.

The rearrangement links TRBV2 to TRBJ2-7; D possibly corresponds to TRBD2 (5 bases). Germline CDR1 and CDR2: SNHLY and FYNNEI. This CDR3 comprises 15 residues. Trimming removed 1 base at V and 5 bases at J, with 15 bases between. The CDR3 sequence: CASSEGTPTGHEQYF. CDR3 nucleotide sequence: TGTGCCAGCAGTGAAGGGACTCCTACCGGGCACGAGCAGTACTTC.

V usage is TRBV5-8 and J usage is TRBJ2-3; no clear D gene. The V end was cut by 0 bases, the J end by 4 bases, with 6 bases between. In germline, CDR1 is SGHTS, CDR2 YDEGEE. This CDR3 contains 13 residues. The CDR3 loop reads CASSLDLADTQYF. The CDR3 region has the DNA TGTGCCAGCAGCTTGGACTTAGCAGATACGCAGTATTTT.

The chain is built from TRBV25-1 and TRBJ1-6; no clear D gene. This CDR3 spans 14 amino acids. Germline CDR1 MGHDK, CDR2 SYGVNS. Trimming pared 5 bases from V and 13 bases from J, leaving 18 bases between. CDR3 in DNA: TGTGCCAGCAGTTCTGATTTTAGTACTATTCCCCTCCACTTT. Translated: CASSSDFSTIPLHF.

The chain employs TRBV2 and TRBJ1-1; 10 bases are shared with TRBD1. In germline, CDR1 is SNHLY, CDR2 FYNNEI. V lost 3 bases and J lost 0; bases outside the gene matches: 13. This CDR3 contains 19 residues. The DNA of the CDR3 is TGTGCCAGCAGTGAGGTGAAAGGGACAGGGGCTTCCATGAACACTGAAGCTTTCTTT. Amino acid sequence: CASSEVKGTGASMNTEAFF.

The rearrangement uses TRBV28 and TRBJ1-2, with 11 bases matching TRBD1. Unmatched junction bases numbered 8, after V lost 6 bases and J lost 8 bases. The CDR3 contains 14 residues. Germline values: CDR1 MDHEN, CDR2 SYDVKM. The chain's CDR3 is CASRGGQGARGYTF. The DNA for the CDR3 is TGTGCCAGCAGGGGTGGACAGGGGGCGCGGGGCTACACCTTC.

The V gene is TRBV6-1, the J gene TRBJ2-2; 7 bases are shared with TRBD1. The ends lost 3 bases at V and 0 bases at J; junction bases unmatched: 7. The germline gives CDR1 MNHNS, CDR2 SASEGT. The CDR3 covers 17 residues. The CDR3 nucleotides are TGTGCCAGCAGTGACCGCCGGGGACAGCCGAACACCGGGGAGCTGTTTTTT. This encodes CASSDRRGQPNTGELFF.

The chain uses TRBV18 and TRBJ1-5; 9 bases are a match to TRBD1. The V gene's germline CDR1 is KGHSH and CDR2 LQKENI. V lost 5 bases and J lost 0; bases outside the gene matches: 5. There are 16 residues in the CDR3. CDR3 DNA: TGTGCCAGCTCAGGACAGGGGCTTAATAGCAATCAGCCCCAGCATTTT. This codes for CASSGQGLNSNQPQHF.

The chain joins TRBV28 to TRBJ1-6; D perhaps matches TRBD1 (5 bases). This CDR3 region has 14 residues. V was trimmed by 7 bases and J by 3 bases, leaving 10 bases between them. Germline lookup yields CDR1 MDHEN and CDR2 SYDVKM. Here the CDR3 reads CASKSTGYNSPLHF. The DNA of the CDR3 is TGTGCCAGCAAGTCCACAGGCTATAATTCACCCCTCCACTTT.

The chain has TRBV5-1 and TRBJ1-4; 11 nucleotides line up with TRBD1. V was pared by 3 bases and J by 6 bases, with 4 bases of the junction left unmatched. CDR1 is SGHRS and CDR2 is YFSETQ in the germline V gene. The CDR3 consists of 15 residues. The DNA of the CDR3 is TGCGCCAGCAGCTGGGGACAGGGGGTTTATGAAAAACTGTTTTTT. The encoded protein is CASSWGQGVYEKLFF.

This chain joins TRBV9 and TRBJ2-3; D ambiguous. Germline CDR1 is SGDLS and CDR2 is YYNGEE. The CDR3 totals 13 residues. V lost 0 bases, J lost 1 base, and 3 bases lay in between. The CDR3 protein is CASSVVGTDTQYF. The CDR3, as DNA: TGTGCCAGCAGCGTAGTCGGCACAGATACGCAGTATTTT. Based on the CDR3 plus reference TRBV9 and TRBJ2-3, the full variable domain is DSGVTQTPKHLITATGQRVTLRCSPRSGDLSVYWYQQSLDQGLQFLIQYYNGEERAKGNILERFSAQQFPDLHSELNLSSLELGDSALYFCASSVVGTDTQYFGPGTRLTVL.

V and J are TRBV18 and TRBJ1-2; 10 bases match TRBD1. Per the germline V gene, CDR1 is KGHSH and CDR2 is LQKENI. Losses at the gene ends were 6 bases for V and 6 bases for J; bases not matched to a gene: 7. The CDR3 is 14 amino acids. The CDR3 reads CASSSDRGRDGYTF. Written as DNA, the CDR3 is TGTGCCAGCTCGTCCGACAGGGGGCGAGATGGCTACACCTTC.

This clone was counted a single time. The rearrangement joins TRBV18 to TRBJ2-1; perhaps TRBD1 as D (6 bases). The V gene's germline CDR1 is KGHSH and CDR2 LQKENI. The CDR3 spans 14 residues. V dropped 1 base and J dropped 6 bases, with 10 bases sitting between them. This CDR3 is CASSPQKGGNEQFF. CDR3 DNA: TGTGCCAGCTCACCACAGAAAGGGGGCAATGAGCAGTTCTTC.